The 8 T cell receptor beta chains listed next were all sequenced from one sample in a study of blood T cell repertoires in COVID-19 (dated by TCRdb to the early 2020s). The library was generated by the immunoSEQ multiplex PCR assay. TCRdb took over this immuneACCESS table, retaining in-frame rearrangements with V and J assigned. Such tables are incomplete; in checked studies, under half of the missing clones stem from an unresolved V gene, and the remainder is unexplained. Present in this sample are 150,000 to 200,000 clones, around four fifths of which were seen just once. The ten largest clonotypes hold 22% of the sample. The sample taken for sequencing was peripheral blood. These TCRs come from a woman aged 80 or over with acute or convalescent COVID-19.

This clone turned up a few times. This chain uses TRBV4-2 with TRBJ1-2; 8 bases match TRBD1. CDR1 and CDR2 from the germline V gene are LGHNA and YNFKEQ. This CDR3 comprises 15 residues. Losses at the gene ends were 3 bases for V and 8 bases for J; bases not matched to a gene: 11. The CDR3 here is CASSHRDPGQEGYTF. CDR3 nucleotides: TGTGCCAGCAGCCACAGAGACCCGGGACAGGAAGGCTACACCTTC.

The sample holds a few counts of this clone. J is TRBJ1-5 and V is TRBV5-1, with a tentative D call TRBD1 (5 bases). This CDR3 has 15 residues. V lost 0 bases and J lost 6, with 13 bases in between. Germline CDR1 reads SGHRS; CDR2 reads YFSETQ. Here the CDR3 reads CASSLDGRVGQPQHF. DNA of the CDR3: TGCGCCAGCAGCTTGGATGGCAGGGTAGGTCAGCCCCAGCATTTT.

The genes are TRBV7-9 and TRBJ2-3; D possibly corresponds to TRBD2 (6 bases). There are 16 residues in the CDR3. Germline V gene lookup returns CDR1 SEHNR and CDR2 FQNEAQ (reference sequence). V dropped 5 bases and J dropped 1 base, with 16 bases sitting between them. This CDR3 reads CASSLFVWEGTDTQYF. DNA of the CDR3: TGTGCCAGCAGCCTCTTTGTTTGGGAGGGCACAGATACGCAGTATTTT. The full variable domain, in which reference TRBV7-9 and TRBJ2-3 provide the parts outside the CDR3, is DTGVSQNPRHKITKRGQNVTFRCDPISEHNRLYWYRQTLGQGPEFLTYFQNEAQLEKSRLLSDRFSAERPKGSFSTLEIQRTEQGDSAMYLCASSLFVWEGTDTQYFGPGTRLTVL.

This clone was recorded only once. This chain joins TRBV6-5 and TRBJ2-3; TRBD1 is a possible D gene (5 bases). Trimming took off 1 base at V and 2 bases at J, with 7 bases between the two ends. Germline CDR1 and CDR2: MNHEY and SVGAGI. The CDR3 totals 14 residues. CDR3 region: CASSYWGLTDTQYF. The CDR3 DNA reads TGTGCCAGCAGTTACTGGGGCCTCACAGATACGCAGTATTTT.

This chain connects TRBV5-5 to TRBJ2-7; no clear D gene. Germline V lookup: CDR1 SGHKS, CDR2 YYEKEE (reference sequence). Trimming cost V 1 base and J 3 bases, with 8 bases left between them. The length of the CDR3 is 13 residues. CDR3 sequence: CASSLTASYEQYF. CDR3 DNA: TGTGCCAGCAGCTTGACCGCCAGCTACGAGCAGTACTTC.

This sequence joins TRBV2 and TRBJ2-2; 14 bases map to TRBD2. Looked up from germline, CDR1 is SNHLY and CDR2 is FYNNEI. The CDR3 runs 16 residues. The V gene end was trimmed by 6 bases and the J gene end by 4 bases; junction bases not matched to a gene: 4. CDR3: CASRGGTSGGTGELFF. CDR3 in DNA: TGTGCCAGCAGGGGCGGGACTAGCGGGGGCACCGGGGAGCTGTTTTTT.

This chain joins TRBV14 and TRBJ1-1; tentative D call: TRBD1 (5 bases). Germline CDR1 SGHDN, CDR2 FVKESK. The CDR3 has 14 amino acids. Trimming took off 1 base at V and 6 bases at J, with 12 bases between the two ends. The CDR3 here is CASSQGGKWAEAFF. The CDR3 region has the DNA TGTGCCAGCAGCCAAGGGGGCAAGTGGGCTGAAGCTTTCTTT.

The V gene is TRBV5-1, the J gene TRBJ2-7, with 8 positions matching TRBD2. With 0 bases clipped from V and 7 bases from J, the junction kept 3 bases outside the gene matches. Germline V CDR1 and CDR2: SGHRS, YFSETQ. The CDR3 consists of 13 residues. Here the CDR3 reads CASSLALAGEQYF. CDR3 in DNA: TGCGCCAGCAGCTTGGCCCTAGCGGGTGAGCAGTACTTC.